A single sample gave rise to the 21 T cell receptor beta chains below, sequenced in a study of CD8 T cells in cerebrospinal fluid in Alzheimer's disease. Following a re-call of the 10x single-cell sequencing reads, TCRdb has one entry per CDR3 protein and lacks DNA. This table holds 500 or so distinct CDR3 sequences. Specimen: cerebrospinal fluid. These receptors were taken from a human donor with Alzheimer's disease.

Considering frequency, this clonotype is large (0.1 to 1%). The chain couples TRBV7-8 to TRBJ2-2. This CDR3 contains 14 residues. Per germline, CDR1 SGHVS and CDR2 FQNEAQ. CDR3 sequence: CASSLRLITGELFF.

This clonotype ranks as large (0.1 to 1%) in terms of frequency. J is TRBJ1-2 and V is TRBV6-5; as DNA is missing, the TRBD1 call by TCRdb cannot be tested. Germline V CDR1 and CDR2: MNHEY, SVGAGI. CDR3 length: 18 amino acids. This CDR3 reads CASRPPWGRVVSGYGYTF.

The gene calls are TRBV7-9 and TRBJ1-1; TCRdb outputs TRBD1, but without DNA this stays unchecked. The germline V gene has CDR1 SEHNR and CDR2 FQNEAQ (reference sequence). This CDR3 is built from 14 residues. The chain's CDR3 is CASSFIQGHTEAFF.

V usage is TRBV5-5 and J usage is TRBJ2-3; the TRBD1 assignment by TCRdb is unverifiable without DNA. The CDR3 consists of 16 residues. CDR1 and CDR2 (germline): SGHKS, YYEKEE (reference sequence). CDR3 in amino acids: CASSSGGQGPTDTQYF. Full variable domain (rest looked up from reference TRBV5-5 and TRBJ2-3): DAGVTQSPTHLIKTRGQQVTLRCSPISGHKSVSWYQQVLGQGPQFIFQYYEKEERGRGNFPDRFSARQFPNYSSELNVNALLLGDSALYLCASSSGGQGPTDTQYFGPGTRLTVL.

V is TRBV19 and J is TRBJ1-2; the TRBD1 assignment by TCRdb is unverifiable without DNA. CDR1 is LNHDA and CDR2 is SQIVND in the germline V gene (reference sequence). The CDR3 runs to 13 residues. This chain's CDR3 is CASSITGAGGYTF.

This clonotype registers large by frequency. This rearrangement joins TRBV10-2 to TRBJ1-1; TCRdb outputs TRBD1, but without DNA this stays unchecked. CDR3 size: 17 residues. The germline gives CDR1 WSHSY, CDR2 SAAADI. CDR3 amino acids: CASSESAGVIGVTEAFF.

This clonotype is deemed medium-sized (0.01 to 0.1%) by its frequency. V and J are TRBV25-1 and TRBJ2-1. The CDR3 runs to 13 residues. Germline CDR1 reads MGHDK; CDR2 reads SYGVNS. The CDR3 loop is CASEEDSYNEQFF.

This clonotype is medium-sized by frequency. The chain couples TRBV28 to TRBJ2-1; without DNA, the TCRdb call of TRBD2 cannot be checked. The length of the CDR3 is 19 residues. Germline values: CDR1 MDHEN, CDR2 SYDVKM. Here the CDR3 reads CASSFKGSIPGLLYNEQFF.

This clonotype is deemed medium-sized by its frequency. This chain joins TRBV4-3 and TRBJ2-7; without DNA, the TCRdb call of TRBD2 cannot be checked. Per germline, CDR1 LGHNA and CDR2 YSLEER. There are 16 residues in the CDR3. The CDR3 spells CASSQGPSSGSYEQYF.

Frequency places this clonotype as large (0.1 to 1%). The rearrangement links TRBV20-1 to TRBJ1-1; TCRdb's D call, TRBD1, is unchecked because there is no DNA. The CDR3 loop spans 14 amino acids. The germline gives CDR1 DFQATT, CDR2 SNEGSKA (reference sequence). Here the CDR3 reads CSAREGVQNTEAFF.

This clonotype is classed as large by frequency. V is TRBV4-3 and J is TRBJ2-7; lacking DNA, the TRBD1 call made by TCRdb goes unchecked. The CDR3 is 14 amino acids. Germline lookup yields CDR1 LGHNA and CDR2 YSLEER. CDR3: CASSQVSQGHEQYF.

By frequency, this clonotype registers large (0.1 to 1%). V is TRBV20-1 and J is TRBJ1-6; there is no DNA to check the TCRdb D call of TRBD1. The CDR3 covers 17 residues. The germline CDR1 and CDR2 sequences are DFQATT and SNEGSKA (reference sequence). The CDR3 is CSARDFRPGWNNSPLHF.

This clonotype counts as large by frequency. The V and J genes are TRBV24-1 and TRBJ1-1; TCRdb selects TRBD1, and the lack of DNA leaves this call unchecked. The length of the CDR3 is 12 residues. Germline assignment: CDR1 KGHDR and CDR2 SFDVKD. CDR3 amino acids: CATSDAGQEAFF.

Judged by frequency, this clonotype is medium-sized. The chain couples TRBV4-2 to TRBJ1-6. CDR1 and CDR2 (germline): LGHNA, YNFKEQ. The CDR3 is 12 residues long. The CDR3 spells CASSQDPSPLHF.

The genes are TRBV18 and TRBJ1-2. The CDR3 contains 15 residues. CDR1 and CDR2 from the germline V gene are KGHSH and LQKENI. The CDR3 sequence is CASSPPAGTNYGYTF.

By frequency, this clonotype registers large (0.1 to 1%). The chain's CDR3 is CAISESRASGDNNEQFF. J is TRBJ2-1 and V is TRBV10-3; TCRdb gives TRBD2 as the D gene, but with no DNA this cannot be confirmed. Looked up from germline, CDR1 is ENHRY and CDR2 is SYGVKD. CDR3 length equals 17 residues.

Judged by frequency, this clonotype is large (0.1 to 1%). The chain has TRBV12-3 or TRBV12-4 and TRBJ2-1; lacking DNA, the TRBD1 call made by TCRdb goes unchecked. The length of the CDR3 is 13 residues. The CDR3 loop reads CASSWRGQAGQFF.

This chain links TRBV3-1 with TRBJ2-6. Germline V CDR1 and CDR2: LGHDT, YNNKEL (reference sequence). The CDR3 spans 16 residues. The CDR3 spells CASSQARGSGANVLTF.

Judged by frequency, this clonotype is large (0.1 to 1%). The chain recombines TRBV10-3 with TRBJ2-7; TCRdb's D gene call, TRBD1, goes unchecked for lack of DNA. Germline V gene sequence: CDR1 ENHRY, CDR2 SYGVKD. The CDR3 sequence is 14 residues long. The CDR3 region is CAISENRGIYEQYF.

This clonotype shows up as large by frequency. J is TRBJ2-5 and V is TRBV20-1. Germline V gene data show CDR1 as DFQATT and CDR2 as SNEGSKA (reference sequence). The CDR3 has 11 amino acids. The CDR3 protein is CSASRSQTQYF.

Frequency places this clonotype as large. The V call is TRBV6-5, the J call TRBJ1-1; TCRdb designates TRBD1, a call that cannot be tested without DNA. CDR1 and CDR2 from the germline V gene are MNHEY and SVGAGI. The CDR3 is made up of 15 amino acids. The CDR3 loop is CASSYTGHLNTEAFF.